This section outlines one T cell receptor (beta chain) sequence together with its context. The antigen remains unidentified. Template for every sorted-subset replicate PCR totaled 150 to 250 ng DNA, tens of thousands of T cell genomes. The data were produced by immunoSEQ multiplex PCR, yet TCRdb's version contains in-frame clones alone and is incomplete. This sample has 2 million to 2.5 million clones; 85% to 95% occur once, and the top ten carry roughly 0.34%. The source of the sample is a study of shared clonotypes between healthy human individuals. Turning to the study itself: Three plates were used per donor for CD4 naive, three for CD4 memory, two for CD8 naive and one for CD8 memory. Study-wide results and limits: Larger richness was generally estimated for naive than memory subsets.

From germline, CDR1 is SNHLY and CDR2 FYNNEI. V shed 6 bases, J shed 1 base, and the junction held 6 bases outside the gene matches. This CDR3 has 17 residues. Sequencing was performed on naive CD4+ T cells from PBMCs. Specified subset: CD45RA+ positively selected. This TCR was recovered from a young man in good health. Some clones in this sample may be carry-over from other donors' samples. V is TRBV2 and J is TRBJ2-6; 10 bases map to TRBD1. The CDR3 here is CASRPGQGMSGANVLTF. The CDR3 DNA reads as TGTGCCAGCAGGCCGGGACAGGGGATGTCTGGGGCCAACGTCCTGACTTTC.